Below are 10 T cell receptor beta chains sequenced from a single sample in a study of blood T cell repertoires in COVID-19. Only in-frame clones appear in the TCRdb table, and some are missing; sequencing was by immunoSEQ multiplex PCR. The table lists some 200,000 clones, roughly 91% of them singletons. The sequencing input was PBMCs or T cells enriched from blood (not recorded which). The receptor set was obtained from a man under 40 in a cohort exposed to, infected with or recovered from COVID-19 (not recorded which).

The gene calls are TRBV9 and TRBJ2-5, with D maybe TRBD1 (7 bases). Germline CDR1 reads SGDLS; CDR2 reads YYNGEE. Trimming shortened V by 1 base and J by 1 base, and 8 bases separated the two germline ends. The CDR3 has 14 residues. CDR3 nucleotides: TGTGCCAGCAGCGTACAGGGGGGCCAAGAGACCCAGTACTTC. It is translated as CASSVQGGQETQYF.

The J gene is TRBJ2-7, the V gene TRBV25-1, with a tentative D call TRBD2 (6 bases). Germline V CDR1 and CDR2: MGHDK, SYGVNS. Trimming removed 4 bases from V and 0 bases from J, with 13 bases in between. The CDR3 is 15 residues long. CDR3 DNA: TGTGCCAGCAGTGTCTCCGGGACTTACTCCTACGAGCAGTACTTC. This codes for CASSVSGTYSYEQYF.

CDR3 in DNA: TGTGCCAGTAGTATCCCTTCCCGGGACACAAACCAAGAGACCCAGTACTTC. It codes for CASSIPSRDTNQETQYF. The chain employs TRBV19 and TRBJ2-5, with D possibly TRBD1 on 6 matching bases. Trimming took off 3 bases at V and 0 bases at J, with 17 bases between the two ends. The CDR3 is 17 amino acids. Germline CDR1 reads LNHDA; CDR2 reads SQIVND (reference sequence).

The chain combines TRBV27 with TRBJ1-2; 10 nucleotides line up with TRBD1. Germline-derived CDR1 and CDR2 are MNHEY and SMNVEV (reference sequence). The CDR3 consists of 15 residues. J was trimmed by 5 bases and V by 0 bases; bases with no gene match: 3. CDR3: CASSLSGTGAYGYTF. The CDR3 DNA is TGTGCCAGCAGTTTATCAGGGACAGGGGCGTATGGCTACACCTTC.

The chain couples TRBV29-1 to TRBJ2-5; D not resolved. Germline V gene data show CDR1 as SQVTM and CDR2 as ANQGSEA. Trimming stripped 6 bases from V and 4 bases from J, with 6 bases between. The CDR3 extends over 10 amino acids. In nucleotides, the CDR3 is TGCAGCGTCTCCCGAGAGACCCAGTACTTC. This gives the protein CSVSRETQYF. Full variable domain (outside the CDR3, taken from reference TRBV29-1 and TRBJ2-5): SAVISQKPSRDICQRGTSLTIQCQVDSQVTMMFWYRQQPGQSLTLIATANQGSEATYESGFVIDKFPISRPNLTFSTLTVSNMSPEDSSIYLCSVSRETQYFGPGTRLLVL.

This rearrangement joins TRBV5-1 to TRBJ2-5, with 7 nucleotides matching TRBD2. Germline trimming cut 2 bases from V and 3 bases from J; bases unmatched to any gene: 4. There are 14 residues in the CDR3. Per the germline V gene, CDR1 is SGHRS and CDR2 is YFSETQ. Here the CDR3 DNA reads TGCGCCAGCAGCTTTGGACTAGACAAAGAGACCCAGTACTTC. This gives the protein CASSFGLDKETQYF.

This clone has a single count. This chain uses TRBV5-1 with TRBJ1-1, with 10 nucleotides matching TRBD1. The CDR3 spans 17 residues. Germline CDR1 reads SGHRS; CDR2 reads YFSETQ. The V gene end was trimmed by 1 base and the J gene end by 10 bases; junction bases not matched to a gene: 16. Here the CDR3 DNA reads TGCGCCAGCAGCTTGTTAGGGACAGGGGCTGGTTCAGGAGGAGCTTTCTTT. Translation gives CASSLLGTGAGSGGAFF.

V is TRBV29-1 and J is TRBJ2-1; TRBD2 matches 11 bases. Germline V gene sequence: CDR1 SQVTM, CDR2 ANQGSEA. The CDR3 sequence is 13 residues long. Trimming cost V 7 bases and J 9 bases; bases outside gene matches: 8. The CDR3 spells CSALLAGDSEQFF. CDR3 in DNA: TGCAGCGCCCTACTAGCGGGAGACTCTGAGCAGTTCTTC.

The J gene is TRBJ1-2, the V gene TRBV5-4, with 7 nucleotides matching TRBD1. Germline V CDR1 and CDR2: SGHNT, YYREEE (reference sequence). J was trimmed by 0 bases and V by 0 bases; bases with no gene match: 2. The CDR3 consists of 15 residues. The CDR3 region has the DNA TGTGCCAGCAGCTTGGTTGGGACAGCTAACTATGGCTACACCTTC. This sequence encodes CASSLVGTANYGYTF.

The chain is built from TRBV7-9 and TRBJ1-1; D remains ambiguous. Trimming removed 6 bases from V and 1 base from J, with 18 bases in between. CDR3 size: 16 residues. Germline CDR1 reads SEHNR; CDR2 reads FQNEAQ (reference sequence). CDR3: CASSRVIFAGNTEAFF. The CDR3 nucleotides are TGTGCCAGCAGTCGTGTCATCTTTGCGGGGAACACTGAAGCTTTCTTT. Together with reference TRBV7-9 and TRBJ1-1, the CDR3 gives the full variable domain: DTGVSQNPRHKITKRGQNVTFRCDPISEHNRLYWYRQTLGQGPEFLTYFQNEAQLEKSRLLSDRFSAERPKGSFSTLEIQRTEQGDSAMYLCASSRVIFAGNTEAFFGQGTRLTVV.